These T cell receptor beta chains were read from a single sample in a study of read filtering for tumor transcriptome and immune sequencing. TCRdb redid the calling of the reads with MiXCR, one entry per CDR3 protein. The sample has tens of thousands of distinct CDR3 sequences; roughly 19% are singletons. Sequencing was performed on a population of CD138-negative cells sorted from bone marrow. The receptors come from a donor aged 40 or over with multiple myeloma. CDR3s include the opening cysteine and the closing phenylalanine or tryptophan. The D gene is left open where the match is weak. Rows may omit the clone size; those that give it use once, few, many or a size class.

CDR3	DNA	D	V	J	size
CASSQRDRGKGNQPQHF	TGTGCCAGCAGCCAGCGGGACAGGGGAAAAGGCAATCAGCCCCAGCATTTT	TRBD1	TRBV5-6	TRBJ1-5	many
CASSPLPSTDTQYF	TGTGCCAGCAGCCCGCTTCCTAGCACAGATACGCAGTATTTT	.	TRBV7-9	TRBJ2-3	many
CASSSEPGLAKTGELFF	TGTGCCAGCAGCTCTGAGCCGGGACTAGCGAAGACCGGGGAGCTGTTTTTT	TRBD2	TRBV7-3	TRBJ2-2	many
CSVVPGTEAFF	TGCAGCGTTGTGCCAGGGACTGAAGCTTTCTTT	.	TRBV29-1	TRBJ1-1	many
CSAADRASSGNQPQHF	TGCAGTGCTGCCGACAGGGCTTCAAGTGGCAATCAGCCCCAGCATTTT	TRBD1	TRBV20-1	TRBJ1-5	.
CASSSGTGGGEQYF	TGTGCCAGCAGTTCCGGGACAGGGGGCGGCGAGCAGTACTTC	TRBD1	TRBV28	TRBJ2-7	many
CASSLAGAGELFF	TGTGCCAGCAGCTTGGCGGGCGCCGGGGAGCTGTTTTTT	.	TRBV7-3	TRBJ2-2	many
CASSQVGRGIAGELFF	TGTGCCAGCAGCCAAGTCGGTAGAGGTATCGCCGGGGAGCTGTTTTTT	.	TRBV4-2	TRBJ2-2	many
CASSGPARGQETQYF	TGTGCCAGCAGCGGACCCGCGCGGGGCCAAGAGACCCAGTACTTC	.	TRBV7-2	TRBJ2-5	many
CVSSRDTEAFF	TGTGTCAGCAGCCGTGATACTGAAGCTTTCTTT	.	TRBV11-1	TRBJ1-1	.
CASSETGGMNTEAFF	TGTGCCAGCAGTGAGACAGGGGGAATGAACACTGAAGCTTTCTTT	TRBD1	TRBV7-8	TRBJ1-1	many
CASTRTGTSFEQFF	TGCGCCAGCACCCGTACCGGGACTAGCTTTGAGCAGTTCTTC	TRBD2	TRBV5-1	TRBJ2-1	medium-sized
CASSQVRTGSSEQYF	TGTGCCAGCAGCCAAGTCCGGACAGGGAGTTCCGAGCAGTACTTC	TRBD1	TRBV4-2	TRBJ2-7	many
CASSIDRLTYNEQFF	TGTGCCAGTAGTATAGACAGGTTAACTTACAATGAGCAGTTCTTC	.	TRBV19	TRBJ2-1	many